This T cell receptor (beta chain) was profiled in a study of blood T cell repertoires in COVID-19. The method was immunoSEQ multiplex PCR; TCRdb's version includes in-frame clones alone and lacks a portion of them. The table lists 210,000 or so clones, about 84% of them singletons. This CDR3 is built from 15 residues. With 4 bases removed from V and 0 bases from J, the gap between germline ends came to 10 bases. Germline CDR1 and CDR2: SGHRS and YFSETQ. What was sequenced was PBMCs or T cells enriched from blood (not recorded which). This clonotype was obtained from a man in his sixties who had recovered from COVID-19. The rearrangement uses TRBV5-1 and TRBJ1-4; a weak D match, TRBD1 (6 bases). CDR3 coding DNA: TGCGCCAGCAGCCAGGGACACCCAACTAATGAAAAACTGTTTTTT. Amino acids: CASSQGHPTNEKLFF.